The T cell receptor (beta chain) described here comes from a study of CD8 T cells in ankylosing spondylitis. Regarding the study as a whole: Disease-linked clones were reportedly significantly enriched in matched ankylosing spondylitis synovial fluid.

This clonotype was seen many times. The antigen remains undetermined. V lost 6 bases and J lost 3; bases outside the gene matches: 8. This CDR3 comprises 15 residues. A quantitative 5'-RACE method, one with molecular barcodes, was used to make TCR beta libraries. TCRdb redid the calling of the 5' RACE reads with MiXCR, one entry per CDR3 protein. Of 100,000 to 150,000 distinct CDR3 sequences detected, 6% to 8.5% appear once; the ten largest clones hold 12%. The genes are TRBV12-3 or TRBV12-4 and TRBJ2-7, with 10 bases fitting TRBD2. Sequencing was performed on blood, either unsorted or a sorted T cell fraction (not recorded which). The TCR sequence derives from a male donor with ankylosing spondylitis or in good health (not recorded which). DNA of the CDR3: TGTGCCAGCAGAATTCTAGCGGGGGTCCTCTACGAGCAGTACTTC. As protein: CASRILAGVLYEQYF.